The T cell receptor (beta chain) described here comes from a study of CD8+ T cells in alopecia areata. The CDR3 spans 12 residues. Germline V gene sequence: CDR1 SGHNT, CDR2 YENEEA. Trimming removed 5 bases from V and 7 bases from J, with 12 bases in between. Sequencing templates came from extracted RNA that was reverse transcribed into cDNA. Assay: immunoSEQ multiplex PCR; the TCRdb copy retains only in-frame clones and omits some. The repertoire holds about 190,000 clones, with about 60% as singletons. This clone was seen more than once but under ten times. The chain employs TRBV11-3 and TRBJ2-7; no definite D call. The source of this sequence is a human donor with alopecia areata. The sequenced sample was CD4+ T cells sorted from blood, obtained at week 0. Written as DNA, the CDR3 is TGTGCCAGCAGCCCTCGTGCGAGGGAGCAGTACTTC. Translation: CASSPRAREQYF.